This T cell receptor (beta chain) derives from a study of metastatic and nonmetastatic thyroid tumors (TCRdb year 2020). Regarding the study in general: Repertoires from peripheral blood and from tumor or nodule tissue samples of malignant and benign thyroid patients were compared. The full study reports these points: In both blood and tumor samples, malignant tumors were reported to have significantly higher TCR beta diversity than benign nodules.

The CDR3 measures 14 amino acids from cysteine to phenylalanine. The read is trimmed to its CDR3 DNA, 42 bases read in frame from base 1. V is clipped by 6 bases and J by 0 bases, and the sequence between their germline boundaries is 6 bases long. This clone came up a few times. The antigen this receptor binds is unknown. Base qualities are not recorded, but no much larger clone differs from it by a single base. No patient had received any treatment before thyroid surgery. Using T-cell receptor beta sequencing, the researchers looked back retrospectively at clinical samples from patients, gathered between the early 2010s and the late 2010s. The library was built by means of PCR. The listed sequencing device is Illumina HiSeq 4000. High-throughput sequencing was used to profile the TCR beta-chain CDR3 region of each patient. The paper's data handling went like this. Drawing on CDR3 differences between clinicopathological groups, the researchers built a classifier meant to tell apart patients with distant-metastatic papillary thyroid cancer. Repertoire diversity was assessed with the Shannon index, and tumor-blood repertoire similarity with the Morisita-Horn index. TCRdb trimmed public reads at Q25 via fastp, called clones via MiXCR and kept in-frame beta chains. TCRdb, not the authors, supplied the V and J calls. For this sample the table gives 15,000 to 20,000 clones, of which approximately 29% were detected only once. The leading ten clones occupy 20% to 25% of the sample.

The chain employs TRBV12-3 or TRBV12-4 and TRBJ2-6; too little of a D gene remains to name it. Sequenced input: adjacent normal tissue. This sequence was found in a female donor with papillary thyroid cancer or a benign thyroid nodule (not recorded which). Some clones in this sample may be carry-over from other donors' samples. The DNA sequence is TGTGCCAGCAGCCCCTACTCTGGGGCCAACGTCCTGACTTTC. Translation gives CASSPYSGANVLTF.